A selection of T cell receptor beta chains follows, all from one sample in a study of blood T cells in healthy people across ages. TCRdb re-called the 5' RACE reads through MiXCR, storing one row per CDR3 protein. Of about 1,500,000 distinct CDR3 sequences detected, roughly 45% appear once; the ten largest clones hold under 8%. What was sequenced was blood. These receptor sequences come from a woman aged 18-29 years in good health. CDR3s include the opening cysteine and the closing phenylalanine or tryptophan. A D gene is named only where the DNA matches it firmly. For some rows the clone size is stated as once, few or many, or as a class when expanded; others skip it.

CDR3 protein	CDR3 DNA	V gene	clone size	D gene	J gene
CASGSHSGGADNEQFF	TGCGCCAGCGGCTCGCATAGCGGGGGGGCAGACAATGAGCAGTTCTTC	TRBV5-1	once	TRBD2	TRBJ2-1
CAISFAGTSGSTYNEQFF	TGTGCCATCAGTTTCGCCGGGACTAGCGGGAGTACCTACAATGAGCAGTTCTTC	TRBV10-3	few	TRBD2	TRBJ2-1
CSARDFRDTVSYNEQFF	TGCAGTGCTAGAGATTTCAGGGACACCGTCTCCTACAATGAGCAGTTCTTC	TRBV20-1	-	-	TRBJ2-1
CASKTRSGGRDEQFF	TGTGCCAGCAAGACTCGATCCGGGGGCCGAGATGAGCAGTTCTTC	TRBV12-3/TRBV12-4	few	-	TRBJ2-1
CASTGTLNNEQFF	TGTGCCAGTACCGGGACACTTAACAATGAGCAGTTCTTC	TRBV2	-	-	TRBJ2-1
CAGSYSRVAGGRGSEQFF	TGTGCCGGCAGTTACTCAAGGGTAGCGGGGGGTAGGGGATCAGAGCAGTTCTTC	TRBV6-5	-	TRBD2	TRBJ2-1
CSVTTSYNEQFF	TGCAGTGTTACAACCTCCTACAATGAGCAGTTCTTC	TRBV20-1	many	-	TRBJ2-1
CASSWGRTGTYNEQFF	TGTGCCAGCAGTTGGGGACGGACAGGGACCTACAATGAGCAGTTCTTC	TRBV2	-	TRBD1	TRBJ2-1
CASSFSGTSGTDTQYF	TGTGCCAGCAGCTTCTCCGGGACTAGCGGCACAGATACGCAGTATTTT	TRBV7-9	few	TRBD2	TRBJ2-3
CASSPGAEDKNIQYF	TGTGCCAGCTCACCAGGAGCTGAGGACAAAAACATTCAGTACTTC	TRBV18	-	-	TRBJ2-4
CASSLEAGANNEQFF	TGTGCCAGCAGCTTAGAGGCGGGAGCAAACAATGAGCAGTTCTTC	TRBV11-2	few	TRBD2	TRBJ2-1
CASSAGVNEQYF	TGCGCCAGCAGCGCAGGGGTAAATGAGCAGTACTTC	TRBV5-1	few	-	TRBJ2-7
CASRGGRSTDTQYF	TGTGCCAGCAGGGGGGGGCGCAGCACAGATACGCAGTATTTT	TRBV11-2	few	-	TRBJ2-3
CASRPTGGYEKLFF	TGTGCCAGCAGGCCCACAGGGGGATATGAAAAACTGTTTTTT	TRBV12-3/TRBV12-4	-	TRBD1	TRBJ1-4
CASRGLALDEQFF	TGTGCCAGCAGGGGGCTAGCCCTGGATGAGCAGTTCTTC	TRBV6-5	-	-	TRBJ2-1
CASSQVELAGITGELFF	TGCGCCAGCAGCCAAGTTGAGCTAGCGGGGATCACCGGGGAGCTGTTTTTT	TRBV4-1	once	TRBD2	TRBJ2-2
CASAVTGTRAGNQPQHF	TGTGCCAGCGCCGTGACAGGGACACGAGCAGGGAATCAGCCCCAGCATTTT	TRBV27	-	TRBD1	TRBJ1-5
CSAYGGDHYGYTF	TGCAGTGCCTACGGCGGGGATCACTATGGCTACACCTTC	TRBV20-1	-	-	TRBJ1-2